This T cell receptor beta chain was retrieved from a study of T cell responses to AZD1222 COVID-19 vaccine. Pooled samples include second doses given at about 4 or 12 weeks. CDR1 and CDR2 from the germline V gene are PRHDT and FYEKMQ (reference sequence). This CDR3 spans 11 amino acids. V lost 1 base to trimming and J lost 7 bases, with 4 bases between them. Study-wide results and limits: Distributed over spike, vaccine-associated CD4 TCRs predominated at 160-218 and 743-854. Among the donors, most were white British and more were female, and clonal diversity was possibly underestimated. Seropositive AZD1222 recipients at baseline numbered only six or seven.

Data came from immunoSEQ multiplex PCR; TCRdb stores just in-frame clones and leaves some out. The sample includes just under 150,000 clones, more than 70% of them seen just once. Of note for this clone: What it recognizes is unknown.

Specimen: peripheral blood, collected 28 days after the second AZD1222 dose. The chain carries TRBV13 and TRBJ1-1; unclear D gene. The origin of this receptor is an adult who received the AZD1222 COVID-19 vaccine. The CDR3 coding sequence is TGTGCCAGCAGCTTAGAACTTGAAGCTTTCTTT. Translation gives CASSLELEAFF.